Presented here are 26 T cell receptor beta chains from one specimen sequenced in a study of shared clonotypes between healthy human individuals. Generated by immunoSEQ multiplex PCR, the TCRdb table keeps only in-frame clones and is missing some. The sample carries about 600,000 clones, 97% recorded once. Input material: naive CD4+ T cells sorted from blood. The subset was: CD45RA+ positively selected. The source is a woman aged 30 to 39 in good health.

This rearrangement joins TRBV2 to TRBJ1-6; no clear D gene. Trimming left V 4 bases short and J 7 bases short, with 8 bases between. The length of the CDR3 is 13 residues. The V gene's germline CDR1 is SNHLY and CDR2 FYNNEI. The CDR3 region has the DNA TGTGCCAGCAGTGGATGGACCAATTCACCCCTCCACTTT. Encoded protein: CASSGWTNSPLHF.

V is TRBV28 and J is TRBJ2-7, with 13 bases that match TRBD2. The CDR3 contains 15 residues. The ends lost 4 bases at V and 6 bases at J; junction bases unmatched: 6. The germline CDR1 and CDR2 sequences are MDHEN and SYDVKM. The CDR3 DNA follows: TGTGCCAGCAGTTCCTCGACTAGCGGGAGGAGCGAGCAGTACTTC. It codes for CASSSSTSGRSEQYF. The whole variable domain, filled in from reference TRBV28 and TRBJ2-7, reads DVKVTQSSRYLVKRTGEKVFLECVQDMDHENMFWYRQDPGLGLRLIYFSYDVKMKEKGDIPEGYSVSREKKERFSLILESASTNQTSMYLCASSSSTSGRSEQYFGPGTRLTVT.

This clone occurred once. The chain recombines TRBV7-9 with TRBJ2-1, with D possibly being TRBD1 (7 bases). V lost 6 bases and J lost 7, with 28 bases in between. This CDR3 is built from 18 residues. Germline assignment: CDR1 SEHNR and CDR2 FQNEAQ (reference sequence). DNA of the CDR3: TGTGCCAGCAGACCCCACGGGGGTGGACAGGCGGGCAGGAATGAGCAGTTCTTC. This codes for CASRPHGGGQAGRNEQFF.

This chain connects TRBV6-6 to TRBJ2-5, with 12 nucleotides matching TRBD2. The closer fit of TRBJ2-7 to the DNA end suggests the J call may be wrong. CDR1 and CDR2 from the germline V gene are MNHNY and SVGAGI (reference sequence). This CDR3 comprises 16 residues. The CDR3 reads CASSRSSGRASYEQYF. The CDR3 DNA reads TGTGCCAGCAGTCGATCTAGCGGGAGGGCCTCCTACGAGCAGTACTTC.

The chain is built from TRBV25-1 and TRBJ2-1, with D tentatively TRBD1 (5 bases). This CDR3 has 15 amino acids. V was clipped by 5 bases and J by 2 bases, with 13 bases between them. Germline V gene sequence: CDR1 MGHDK, CDR2 SYGVNS. The CDR3 nucleotides read TGTGCCAGCAGTCAAACCCAGGGTCCCTACAATGAGCAGTTCTTC. Amino acid sequence: CASSQTQGPYNEQFF.

V gene TRBV7-9 combines with J gene TRBJ2-4, with no clear D. CDR1 SEHNR and CDR2 FQNEAQ come from the germline V gene (reference sequence). V was pared by 0 bases and J by 4 bases, with 7 bases between. The length of the CDR3 is 14 residues. CDR3 sequence reads: CASSLALEKNIQYF. CDR3 DNA: TGTGCCAGCAGCTTAGCCCTTGAGAAAAACATTCAGTACTTC.

V gene TRBV28 combines with J gene TRBJ2-7; 8 bases are a match to TRBD1. The CDR3 totals 16 residues. The V and J ends lost 2 bases and 2 bases, in that order; junction bases with no gene match: 8. Germline V gene data show CDR1 as MDHEN and CDR2 as SYDVKM. CDR3 nucleotides: TGTGCCAGCAGTTTAGAAGGGACAGGATTCACCTACGAGCAGTACTTC. Amino acids: CASSLEGTGFTYEQYF. Complete variable domain (other parts from reference TRBV28 and TRBJ2-7): DVKVTQSSRYLVKRTGEKVFLECVQDMDHENMFWYRQDPGLGLRLIYFSYDVKMKEKGDIPEGYSVSREKKERFSLILESASTNQTSMYLCASSLEGTGFTYEQYFGPGTRLTVT.

The V call is TRBV28, the J call TRBJ1-4; D perhaps matches TRBD1 (5 bases). The CDR3 is 12 residues long. Deletions cut 8 bases from V and 5 bases from J, with 9 bases between. Germline CDR1 is MDHEN and CDR2 is SYDVKM. The CDR3 loop reads CASGTVNEKLFF. For the CDR3, the DNA is TGTGCCAGCGGGACCGTGAATGAAAAACTGTTTTTT.

V is TRBV19 and J is TRBJ1-1; tentatively, D is TRBD1 (5 bases). The CDR3 covers 15 residues. Looked up from germline, CDR1 is LNHDA and CDR2 is SQIVND (reference sequence). Trimming removed 2 bases at V and 0 bases at J, with 10 bases between. The CDR3 DNA reads TGTGCCAGTAGTATATTCGACAGATTGAACACTGAAGCTTTCTTT. Its translation is CASSIFDRLNTEAFF.

The chain employs TRBV19 and TRBJ1-1; D is ambiguous. The V gene lost 3 bases and the J gene lost 5 bases, with 10 bases spanning the gap. Germline CDR1 reads LNHDA; CDR2 reads SQIVND (reference sequence). There are 13 residues in the CDR3. DNA for the CDR3: TGTGCCAGTAGTATTGGTCCCACGACTGAAGCTTTCTTT. Translation gives CASSIGPTTEAFF.

This chain's CDR3 is CASPPGEIPGELFF. CDR3 bases: TGTGCCAGCCCCCCCGGGGAAATACCCGGGGAGCTGTTTTTT. The V and J genes are TRBV7-9 and TRBJ2-2, with D tentatively TRBD2 (5 bases). The V end lost 8 bases, the J end lost 6 bases, and 16 bases lay between the germline ends. Per germline, CDR1 SEHNR and CDR2 FQNEAQ (reference sequence). The length of the CDR3 is 14 residues.

The genes are TRBV27 and TRBJ2-7; TRBD1 matches 9 bases. V shed 7 bases and J 2 bases; nucleotides not matched to a gene: 9. The CDR3 is made up of 15 amino acids. Germline CDR1 is MNHEY and CDR2 is SMNVEV (reference sequence). CDR3 in amino acids: CASKGRRTGAYEQYF. DNA for the CDR3: TGTGCCAGCAAGGGACGACGGACAGGGGCCTACGAGCAGTACTTC.

This chain connects TRBV5-1 to TRBJ2-5; TRBD2 aligns across 13 bases. The CDR3 is 17 amino acids. Trimming removed 0 bases from V and 2 bases from J; junction bases left unmatched: 4. Looked up from germline, CDR1 is SGHRS and CDR2 is YFSETQ. In DNA, the CDR3 is TGCGCCAGCAGCTTGGTTAAACTAGCGGGAGGGCAAGAGACCCAGTACTTC. The encoded protein is CASSLVKLAGGQETQYF.

The chain uses TRBV28 and TRBJ1-1; the match to TRBD1 covers 9 bases. CDR3 length: 13 residues. V gave up 7 bases and J gave up 9 bases; unmatched junction bases: 9. Germline V gives CDR1 MDHEN, CDR2 SYDVKM. CDR3 DNA sequence: TGTGCCAGCACCCCGGGACAGGGCCTCAAAGCTTTCTTT. This encodes CASTPGQGLKAFF.

A single count supports this clone. This chain connects TRBV27 to TRBJ2-7; TRBD1 aligns across 7 bases. Germline assignment: CDR1 MNHEY and CDR2 SMNVEV (reference sequence). The CDR3 is made up of 14 amino acids. The junction had 17 bases not matched to a gene; V was cut back by 7 bases and J by 11 bases. CDR3 sequence (DNA): TGTGCCAGCAAGCTCTACAGGGGACCCTGGTCAGAGTACTTC. It translates to CASKLYRGPWSEYF.

This clone was found once. This sequence joins TRBV5-1 and TRBJ1-3, with 10 bases aligning to TRBD1. V lost 1 base to trimming and J lost 2 bases; unmatched junction nucleotides: 9. CDR3 length: 18 amino acids. Germline-derived CDR1 and CDR2 are SGHRS and YFSETQ. The chain's CDR3 is CASSLSFLGTGAGNTIYF. The CDR3 nucleotides are TGCGCCAGCAGCTTGAGCTTTCTGGGGACAGGGGCTGGAAACACCATATATTTT.

CDR3: CASSFSGGQNNSPLHF. CDR3 DNA: TGTGCCAGCAGCTTTAGCGGGGGACAGAATAATTCACCCCTCCACTTT. The J gene is TRBJ1-6, the V gene TRBV11-2; 7 bases match TRBD1. The CDR3 is made up of 16 amino acids. Germline V gives CDR1 SGHAT, CDR2 FQNNGV. J gave up 5 bases and V 3 bases, and 7 bases lay outside the gene matches.

The chain is built from TRBV27 and TRBJ1-5; D uncertain. Between the trimmed V and J ends, which lost 5 bases and 3 bases, there was a span of 14 bases. CDR3 length: 15 amino acids. CDR1 and CDR2 (germline): MNHEY, SMNVEV (reference sequence). The CDR3 is CASSVTEKYNQPQHF. As DNA, the CDR3 is TGTGCCAGCAGTGTAACAGAGAAGTACAATCAGCCCCAGCATTTT.

The chain recombines TRBV12-2 with TRBJ1-5; TRBD1 was called by the table and not checked on the DNA. TRBV12-2 is reported as a pseudogene. The CDR3 is 15 residues long. Here the CDR3 reads CASRPFGTEDQPQHF. CDR3 nucleotides: TGTGCAAGTCGCCCCTTCGGGACAGAGGATCAGCCCCAGCATTTT.

The chain has TRBV5-1 and TRBJ2-1, with TRBD2 identical over 8 bases. The CDR3 length is 18 residues. Trimming took 0 bases from V and 0 from J; bases not matched to a gene: 8. Germline CDR1 and CDR2: SGHRS and YFSETQ. CDR3: CASSLAGGFSISYNEQFF. The CDR3 region has the DNA TGCGCCAGCAGCTTGGCGGGAGGGTTTAGCATCTCCTACAATGAGCAGTTCTTC.

The chain recombines TRBV7-9 with TRBJ1-4; tentatively, D is TRBD1 (6 bases). Deletions cut 5 bases from V and 8 bases from J, with 21 bases between. CDR1 is SEHNR and CDR2 is FQNEAQ in the germline V gene (reference sequence). The CDR3 runs 16 residues. CDR3 nucleotides: TGTGCCAGCAGCCCCGCCCCCGCCGGGACACGGGAAAAACTGTTTTTT. Translating gives CASSPAPAGTREKLFF. Complete variable domain (other parts from reference TRBV7-9 and TRBJ1-4): DTGVSQNPRHKITKRGQNVTFRCDPISEHNRLYWYRQTLGQGPEFLTYFQNEAQLEKSRLLSDRFSAERPKGSFSTLEIQRTEQGDSAMYLCASSPAPAGTREKLFFGSGTQLSVL.

CDR3 sequence (DNA): TGCGCCAGCAGCCTGGGACAGGGGGCAAACGGGGAGCTGTTTTTT. Encoded protein: CASSLGQGANGELFF. The rearrangement joins TRBV5-1 to TRBJ2-2, with 12 bases that match TRBD1. This CDR3 region has 15 residues. Losses at the gene ends were 4 bases for V and 7 bases for J; bases not matched to a gene: 5. Germline V gene sequence: CDR1 SGHRS, CDR2 YFSETQ. Together with reference TRBV5-1 and TRBJ2-2, the CDR3 gives the full variable domain: KAGVTQTPRYLIKTRGQQVTLSCSPISGHRSVSWYQQTPGQGLQFLFEYFSETQRNKGNFPGRFSGRQFSNSRSEMNVSTLELGDSALYLCASSLGQGANGELFFGEGSRLTVL.

This clone was observed once. V usage is TRBV5-1 and J usage is TRBJ2-1, with 7 bases fitting TRBD2. Per germline, CDR1 SGHRS and CDR2 YFSETQ. V lost 0 bases to trimming and J lost 7 bases; unmatched junction nucleotides: 13. The CDR3 loop spans 17 amino acids. DNA of the CDR3: TGCGCCAGCAGCTTGGAATACGGGGGAGGGCCGAGGAATGAGCAGTTCTTC. The encoded protein is CASSLEYGGGPRNEQFF.

The V call is TRBV6-5, the J call TRBJ2-5; perhaps TRBD1 as D (6 bases). The CDR3 contains 11 residues. Germline V gives CDR1 MNHEY, CDR2 SVGAGI. V lost 6 bases, J lost 5 bases, and 7 bases lay in between. This CDR3 is CASRGAETQYF. CDR3 bases: TGTGCCAGCAGGGGGGCCGAGACCCAGTACTTC.

The chain joins TRBV28 to TRBJ2-5, with 12 bases fitting TRBD2. The trim removed 6 bases at V and 5 bases at J, leaving 13 bases unmatched. The V gene's germline CDR1 is MDHEN and CDR2 SYDVKM. CDR3 length: 17 amino acids. CDR3 sequence (DNA): TGTGCCAGCAGAATAAAGCTAGCGGGAGGGTTACGGGAGACCCAGTACTTC. This codes for CASRIKLAGGLRETQYF.

The chain combines TRBV18 with TRBJ1-5, with unresolved D. V was shortened by 5 bases and J by 3 bases, with 11 bases between the two germline ends. The CDR3 sequence is 14 residues long. CDR1 and CDR2 (germline): KGHSH, LQKENI. CDR3 in DNA: TGTGCCAGCTCAGTAGGGAACGACAATCAGCCCCAGCATTTT. Its protein is CASSVGNDNQPQHF.